The 32 T cell receptor beta chains below come from one sample, sequenced in a study of control samples from healthy donors and cancer patients. Repertoires were generated with immunoSEQ multiplex PCR, while TCRdb's copy carries only in-frame clones and drops some. The table shows about 170,000 clones, with over 85% occurring only once. Source material: blood. The receptor source for this set is a woman aged 55-69 years in good health.

This clone has a single count. V and J are TRBV19 and TRBJ2-1; 7 nucleotides match TRBD2. The CDR3 consists of 15 residues. After removal of 3 bases from V and 1 base from J, the junction contained 3 bases not matched to a gene. CDR1 LNHDA and CDR2 SQIVND come from the germline V gene (reference sequence). CDR3 region: CASSMSGGSYNEQFF. CDR3 DNA sequence: TGTGCCAGTAGTATGTCGGGGGGATCCTACAATGAGCAGTTCTTC.

This clone was seen just once. This chain joins TRBV27 and TRBJ1-2, with TRBD1 as a possible D gene (6 bases). CDR3 length: 15 amino acids. V lost 6 bases to trimming and J lost 0 bases, with 14 bases between them. Germline V gene data show CDR1 as MNHEY and CDR2 as SMNVEV (reference sequence). CDR3 region: CASSLRGDANYGYTF. The CDR3, as DNA: TGTGCCAGCAGCCTGAGGGGGGACGCTAACTATGGCTACACCTTC.

This rearrangement joins TRBV19 to TRBJ1-6; D is uncertain. The CDR3 contains 16 residues. Germline V CDR1 and CDR2: LNHDA, SQIVND (reference sequence). The V end was cut by 1 base, the J end by 0 bases, with 7 bases between. CDR3 sequence: CASSIGQSSYNSPLHF. CDR3 nucleotide sequence: TGTGCCAGTAGTATAGGCCAGAGCTCCTATAATTCACCCCTCCACTTT.

The V gene is TRBV9, the J gene TRBJ2-1, with D unclear. V lost 4 bases to trimming and J lost 7 bases, with 9 bases between them. CDR3 length: 12 residues. Germline assignment: CDR1 SGDLS and CDR2 YYNGEE. CDR3 sequence: CASSPIWNEQFF. CDR3 in DNA: TGTGCCAGCAGCCCAATTTGGAATGAGCAGTTCTTC.

The chain employs TRBV7-2 and TRBJ1-5; D is unclear. CDR1 is SGHTA and CDR2 is FQGNSA in the germline V gene. There are 14 residues in the CDR3. Trimming left V 5 bases short and J 4 bases short, with 12 bases between. Here the CDR3 reads CASSAIDLNQPQHF. In DNA form, the CDR3 reads TGTGCCAGCAGCGCCATCGATTTAAATCAGCCCCAGCATTTT.

The chain has TRBV30 and TRBJ1-4; tentatively, D is TRBD1 (5 bases). Germline-derived CDR1 and CDR2 are GTSNPN and SVGIG (reference sequence). The V end lost 5 bases, the J end lost 5 bases, and 15 bases lay between the germline ends. CDR3 size: 14 residues. CDR3 sequence reads: CAWGSRAGNEKLFF. The CDR3 DNA reads as TGTGCCTGGGGGAGTCGGGCAGGGAATGAAAAACTGTTTTTT.

The chain has TRBV5-4 and TRBJ2-3, with D unclear. CDR3 length equals 14 residues. The germline V and J ends were trimmed by 4 bases and 3 bases, with 12 bases remaining between them. Germline CDR1 is SGHNT and CDR2 is YYREEE (reference sequence). Here the CDR3 reads CASSPAGATDTQYF. The CDR3 DNA reads TGTGCCAGCAGCCCGGCCGGCGCTACAGATACGCAGTATTTT.

The chain uses TRBV12-3 or TRBV12-4 and TRBJ2-7, with 7 bases that match TRBD1. V was pared by 3 bases and J by 7 bases, with 6 bases of the junction left unmatched. This CDR3 comprises 13 residues. The CDR3 here is CASSLRGLGEQYF. In DNA, the CDR3 is TGTGCCAGCAGTTTGAGGGGGCTGGGGGAGCAGTACTTC.

The chain employs TRBV6-2 or TRBV6-3 and TRBJ2-7; 10 bases line up with TRBD1. V shed 0 bases and J 3 bases; nucleotides not matched to a gene: 11. Germline CDR1 is MNHEY and CDR2 is SVGEGT. CDR3 length equals 18 residues. CDR3 nucleotides: TGTGCCAGCAGTTACTCGGGACAGGGGTTAATTTCGGTCTACGAGCAGTACTTC. It is translated as CASSYSGQGLISVYEQYF.

V usage is TRBV27 and J usage is TRBJ1-2; 9 positions match TRBD1. Per the germline V gene, CDR1 is MNHEY and CDR2 is SMNVEV (reference sequence). The length of the CDR3 is 14 residues. V was clipped by 3 bases and J by 6 bases; unmatched bases: 5. Here the CDR3 reads CASSFRGQGHGYTF. As DNA, the CDR3 is TGTGCCAGCAGTTTCCGGGGACAGGGTCATGGCTACACCTTC.

V gene TRBV19 combines with J gene TRBJ1-4; possibly TRBD1 for D (6 bases). From germline, CDR1 is LNHDA and CDR2 SQIVND (reference sequence). Trimming shortened V by 6 bases and J by 5 bases, and 13 bases separated the two germline ends. The CDR3 sequence is 14 residues long. The CDR3 loop reads CASRPGVANEKLFF. In DNA form, the CDR3 reads TGTGCCAGTAGACCAGGGGTTGCCAATGAAAAACTGTTTTTT.

The chain links TRBV3-1 (or the pseudogene TRBV3-2) to TRBJ1-2; maybe TRBD1 (5 bases). V shed 7 bases and J shed 8 bases, with 20 bases lying between them. Looked up from germline, CDR1 is LGHDT and CDR2 is YNNKEL (reference sequence). This CDR3 has 14 residues. CDR3 region: CASILGVRDGGYTF. In DNA, the CDR3 is TGTGCCAGCATCCTAGGGGTCCGGGACGGAGGCTACACCTTC.

The rearrangement links TRBV6-2 or TRBV6-3 to TRBJ2-3; D gene ambiguous. Germline V gene sequence: CDR1 MNHEY, CDR2 SVGEGT. Trimming pared 5 bases from V and 4 bases from J, leaving 10 bases between. The CDR3 is 13 amino acids. This CDR3 reads CASSTPPADTQYF. CDR3 DNA: TGTGCCAGCAGTACTCCTCCTGCAGATACGCAGTATTTT.

The chain is built from TRBV10-3 and TRBJ1-6; D perhaps matches TRBD1 (5 bases). This CDR3 has 16 amino acids. V gave up 5 bases and J gave up 2 bases, with 13 bases separating them. Germline V gene lookup returns CDR1 ENHRY and CDR2 SYGVKD. For the CDR3, the DNA is TGTGCCATCAGTCATAATGGCAGGGCCTATAATTCACCCCTCCACTTT. Protein sequence: CAISHNGRAYNSPLHF.

V and J are TRBV3-1 (or the pseudogene TRBV3-2) and TRBJ1-4, with a possible D match to TRBD1 (5 bases). V gave up 4 bases and J gave up 2 bases, with 11 bases separating them. The CDR3 sequence is 15 residues long. CDR1 is LGHDT, CDR2 YNNKEL, per germline (reference sequence). The CDR3 loop reads CASSLRVGTNEKLFF. The CDR3 nucleotides read TGTGCCAGCAGCCTCAGGGTAGGCACTAATGAAAAACTGTTTTTT.

This clone came up a few times. The V and J genes are TRBV12-3 or TRBV12-4 and TRBJ1-1, with a tentative D call TRBD1 (6 bases). V was trimmed by 5 bases and J by 7 bases, leaving 11 bases between them. The CDR3 has 12 amino acids. Written as DNA, the CDR3 is TGTGCCAGCAGTACAGGGCTCGTTGAAGCTTTCTTT. Amino acids: CASSTGLVEAFF.

This chain links TRBV20-1 with TRBJ2-5; unclear D gene. Germline V CDR1 and CDR2: DFQATT, SNEGSKA (reference sequence). This CDR3 is 10 amino acids long. V lost 3 bases and J 5 bases, leaving 4 bases between the germline ends. The CDR3 DNA is TGCAGTGCTAGGTTTGAGACCCAGTACTTC. Its protein is CSARFETQYF.

This sequence joins TRBV29-1 and TRBJ1-3, with unresolved D. Per germline, CDR1 SQVTM and CDR2 ANQGSEA. CDR3 length equals 13 residues. V lost 2 bases, J lost 0 bases, and 5 bases lay in between. CDR3 sequence reads: CSVETNSGNTIYF. The CDR3 DNA sequence: TGCAGCGTTGAAACTAACTCTGGAAACACCATATATTTT.

V and J are TRBV18 and TRBJ2-3; 10 nucleotides agree with TRBD1. The CDR3 has 17 amino acids. Germline V gene data show CDR1 as KGHSH and CDR2 as LQKENI. Unmatched junction bases numbered 5, after V lost 1 base and J lost 1 base. Written as DNA, the CDR3 is TGTGCCAGCTCACCACGTGGACAGGGGGTAGGCACAGATACGCAGTATTTT. Its translation: CASSPRGQGVGTDTQYF.

The rearrangement joins TRBV29-1 to TRBJ2-2; D is uncertain. V lost 7 bases, J lost 3 bases, and 15 bases lay in between. The CDR3 has 14 residues. Germline V lookup: CDR1 SQVTM, CDR2 ANQGSEA. The CDR3 loop reads CSAIFDTYTGELFF. In DNA, the CDR3 is TGCAGCGCTATTTTCGACACTTACACCGGGGAGCTGTTTTTT.

The V call is TRBV7-8, the J call TRBJ1-3; 10 bases fit TRBD1. CDR3 length equals 17 residues. Germline CDR1 and CDR2: SGHVS and FQNEAQ. The V gene end was trimmed by 4 bases and the J gene end by 0 bases; junction bases not matched to a gene: 6. The CDR3 coding sequence is TGTGCCAGCAGCTCAATAGGACAGGGGGACTCTGGAAACACCATATATTTT. This translates into CASSSIGQGDSGNTIYF.

The CDR3 region has the DNA TGCGCCAGCAGCCAAGATCTGGGACTAGCGAGGAACGAGCAGTACTTC. Residues: CASSQDLGLARNEQYF. V usage is TRBV4-3 and J usage is TRBJ2-7, with 10 positions matching TRBD2. The length of the CDR3 is 16 residues. Trimming at V came to 0 bases and at J to 5 bases, leaving 7 bases not matched to a gene. Germline CDR1 LGHNA, CDR2 YSLEER.

This clone appeared a single time. The CDR3 coding sequence is TGTGCCAGCAGTTACTACCAGGGGTGGACTGAAGCTTTCTTT. It specifies CASSYYQGWTEAFF. J is TRBJ1-1 and V is TRBV6-2 or TRBV6-3; D is perhaps TRBD1 (6 bases). The germline V gene has CDR1 MNHEY and CDR2 SVGEGT. V gave up 1 base and J gave up 5 bases, with 11 bases separating them. The CDR3 contains 14 residues.

The J gene is TRBJ1-5, the V gene TRBV19, with D hard to call. V lost 3 bases, J lost 5 bases, and 11 bases lay in between. CDR3 size: 14 residues. CDR1 and CDR2 from the germline V gene are LNHDA and SQIVND (reference sequence). In DNA, the CDR3 is TGTGCCAGTAGTATTATCTCAAACGATCAGCCCCAGCATTTT. Its translation: CASSIISNDQPQHF.

The rearrangement uses TRBV3-1 (or the pseudogene TRBV3-2) and TRBJ1-2, with TRBD1 matching 7 bases. Trimming at V came to 3 bases and at J to 4 bases, leaving 8 bases not matched to a gene. The CDR3 sequence is 15 residues long. Germline CDR1 is LGHDT and CDR2 is YNNKEL (reference sequence). The CDR3 protein is CASSHSGTASYGYTF. The CDR3 region has the DNA TGTGCCAGCAGCCATTCGGGGACAGCTAGCTATGGCTACACCTTC.

This chain links TRBV19 with TRBJ1-5, with 7 bases lining up with TRBD1. There are 17 residues in the CDR3. With 3 bases clipped from V and 0 bases from J, the junction kept 8 bases outside the gene matches. From germline, CDR1 is LNHDA and CDR2 SQIVND (reference sequence). CDR3 in DNA: TGTGCCAGTAGTATGCGCCAGGGGGTCACTAGCAATCAGCCCCAGCATTTT. Translation: CASSMRQGVTSNQPQHF. Full variable domain (outside the CDR3, taken from reference TRBV19 and TRBJ1-5): DGGITQSPKYLFRKEGQNVTLSCEQNLNHDAMYWYRQDPGQGLRLIYYSQIVNDFQKGDIAEGYSVSREKKESFPLTVTSAQKNPTAFYLCASSMRQGVTSNQPQHFGDGTRLSIL.

The chain couples TRBV2 to TRBJ1-4; 7 nucleotides line up with TRBD1. V dropped 1 base and J dropped 10; count of bases not matched to a gene: 6. This CDR3 region has 14 residues. Germline V gene lookup returns CDR1 SNHLY and CDR2 FYNNEI. This CDR3 is CASSEGTGARKLFF. CDR3 DNA: TGTGCCAGCAGTGAAGGCACAGGGGCCCGAAAACTGTTTTTT.

The chain uses TRBV5-1 and TRBJ1-1; no reliable D call. Trimming took off 4 bases at V and 2 bases at J, with 15 bases between the two ends. CDR1 is SGHRS and CDR2 is YFSETQ in the germline V gene. The CDR3 is made up of 15 amino acids. The CDR3 loop is CASSPATHHNTEAFF. CDR3 sequence (DNA): TGCGCCAGCAGCCCCGCAACCCATCATAACACTGAAGCTTTCTTT.

The gene calls are TRBV11-3 and TRBJ2-1; 8 bases map to TRBD2. Germline-derived CDR1 and CDR2 are SGHNT and YENEEA. CDR3 length: 17 amino acids. Trimming took 5 bases from V and 1 from J; bases not matched to a gene: 10. The CDR3 here is CASSPGGGRGSYNEQFF. CDR3 in DNA: TGTGCCAGCAGCCCCGGGGGGGGCCGGGGATCCTACAATGAGCAGTTCTTC.

The chain joins TRBV7-2 to TRBJ1-1; no reliable D call. The germline gives CDR1 SGHTA, CDR2 FQGNSA. V lost 3 bases and J lost 0, with 5 bases in between. The CDR3 has 13 residues. In DNA, the CDR3 is TGTGCCAGCAGCTTCCACGTGAACACTGAAGCTTTCTTT. Translation gives CASSFHVNTEAFF.

This chain links TRBV24-1 with TRBJ2-2; 7 bases line up with TRBD1. V trimming: 12 bases; J trimming: 2 bases; junction bases outside the gene matches: 17. Germline lookup yields CDR1 KGHDR and CDR2 SFDVKD. The CDR3 extends over 17 amino acids. CDR3 residues: CAPKKGTETCNTGELFF. The CDR3 DNA reads as TGTGCCCCTAAAAAAGGGACAGAGACTTGCAACACCGGGGAGCTGTTTTTT.

This sequence joins TRBV6-5 and TRBJ1-1, with D unclear. V was pared by 3 bases and J by 6 bases, with 5 bases between. The CDR3 runs 11 residues. Germline lookup yields CDR1 MNHEY and CDR2 SVGAGI. CDR3 nucleotides: TGTGCCAGCAGTTATCAAGCTGAAGCTTTCTTT. Its translation is CASSYQAEAFF.